The rows below give T cell receptor beta chains drawn from one sample of a study of blood T cells in healthy people across ages. Each CDR3 protein is one row after TCRdb ran MiXCR on the 5' RACE reads. In the table there are nearly 800,000 distinct CDR3 sequences, 56% of which are singletons. The specimen was blood. The source is a man aged 35 to 55 in good health. CDR3s include the opening cysteine and the closing phenylalanine or tryptophan. A D gene is named only where the DNA matches it firmly. Clone size is not always given. Where it is, it says once, few, many or a class for expanded clones.

D	size	V	J	CDR3	DNA
TRBD1	NA	TRBV27	TRBJ1-4	CASSPGTGGSATNEKLFF	TGTGCCAGCAGCCCCGGGACAGGAGGGTCGGCAACTAATGAAAAACTGTTTTTT
NA	NA	TRBV20-1	TRBJ2-5	CSARGRTVQETQYF	TGCAGTGCTAGAGGACGAACAGTTCAAGAGACCCAGTACTTC
NA	few	TRBV20-1	TRBJ2-3	CSARVFVGDTQYF	TGCAGTGCTAGAGTATTCGTGGGAGATACGCAGTATTTT
NA	NA	TRBV7-2	TRBJ1-6	CASSLDMGSSYNSPLHF	TGTGCCAGCAGCTTAGATATGGGGAGCTCCTATAATTCACCCCTCCACTTT
NA	NA	TRBV7-2	TRBJ2-7	CASSPNTGAYGEQYF	TGTGCCAGCAGCCCCAACACCGGGGCGTATGGCGAGCAGTACTTC
NA	NA	TRBV6-2/TRBV6-3	TRBJ2-5	CASSYTLEGETQYF	TGTGCCAGCAGTTACACCCTAGAGGGAGAGACCCAGTACTTC
TRBD1	NA	TRBV10-3	TRBJ1-1	CAISVGQGSEAFF	TGTGCCATCAGTGTTGGACAGGGATCTGAAGCTTTCTTT
NA	few	TRBV29-1	TRBJ1-2	CSVDVGGYGYTF	TGCAGCGTTGACGTGGGGGGTTATGGCTACACCTTC
TRBD1	NA	TRBV6-6	TRBJ2-3	CASSYLVRGNTDTQYF	TGTGCCAGCAGTTACTTGGTCAGGGGGAACACAGATACGCAGTATTTT
NA	NA	TRBV6-6	TRBJ1-5	CASRRQDYSNQPQHF	TGTGCCAGCAGAAGACAGGATTATAGCAATCAGCCCCAGCATTTT
TRBD2	NA	TRBV5-1	TRBJ2-7	CASSRRLAGTSYEQYF	TGCGCCAGCAGCCGACGACTAGCGGGAACCTCCTACGAGCAGTACTTC
NA	NA	TRBV20-1	TRBJ1-1	CSASLGRTNTEAFF	TGCAGTGCTAGTCTTGGACGGACGAACACTGAAGCTTTCTTT
TRBD2	NA	TRBV10-2	TRBJ2-7	CASSESANLGRVAHEQYF	TGCGCCAGCAGTGAGTCGGCCAATTTGGGGAGGGTTGCCCACGAGCAGTACTTC
TRBD1	few	TRBV15	TRBJ1-4	CATYQGAGNEKLFF	TGTGCCACCTATCAGGGGGCAGGGAATGAAAAACTGTTTTTT
NA	NA	TRBV20-1	TRBJ2-3	CSARDLGQNTDTQYF	TGCAGTGCTAGAGATTTGGGTCAAAACACAGATACGCAGTATTTT
TRBD2	NA	TRBV10-3	TRBJ2-3	CAIRWSGGTDTQYF	TGTGCCATCAGGTGGAGCGGGGGCACAGATACGCAGTATTTT
TRBD2	many	TRBV7-2	TRBJ2-7	CASSLGSGRVNTEQYF	TGTGCCAGCAGCTTAGGTAGCGGGAGAGTCAATACCGAGCAGTACTTC
NA	NA	TRBV5-1	TRBJ1-1	CASSSEQTNTEAFF	TGCGCCAGCAGCTCAGAACAGACGAACACTGAAGCTTTCTTT
TRBD2	few	TRBV29-1	TRBJ2-7	CSAGGVNYEQYF	TGCAGCGCGGGGGGGGTAAACTACGAGCAGTACTTC
TRBD1	NA	TRBV6-2/TRBV6-3	TRBJ1-5	CASSSPGTGVLPQHF	TGTGCCAGCAGTTCCCCCGGGACAGGGGTGCTGCCCCAGCATTTT
TRBD1	NA	TRBV28	TRBJ2-4	CASSTLEGAGNIQYF	TGTGCCAGCAGCACTCTTGAGGGGGCAGGAAACATTCAGTACTTC
NA	few	TRBV20-1	TRBJ2-7	CSARGGAAPEQYF	TGCAGTGCTAGAGGGGGGGCGGCTCCCGAGCAGTACTTC
NA	NA	TRBV7-2	TRBJ1-2	CASSLTGQGRKPYGYTF	TGTGCCAGCAGCTTAACTGGGCAGGGCCGAAAGCCCTATGGCTACACCTTC
NA	many	TRBV5-1	TRBJ2-5	CASSFGLTSGETQYF	TGCGCCAGCAGCTTCGGGCTGACTTCTGGGGAGACCCAGTACTTC
TRBD1	NA	TRBV20-1	TRBJ1-2	CSARDSANYGYTF	TGCAGTGCCCGGGACAGTGCTAACTATGGCTACACCTTC
NA	NA	TRBV5-1	TRBJ2-7	CASSLFRGSHEQYF	TGCGCCAGCAGCTTGTTCAGGGGAAGTCACGAGCAGTACTTC
TRBD1	few	TRBV14	TRBJ2-7	CASSPPSGTGGFQQYF	TGTGCCAGCAGCCCCCCAAGCGGGACAGGGGGCTTCCAGCAGTACTTC
NA	once	TRBV28	TRBJ2-1	CASSLSVAHEQFF	TGTGCCAGCAGTTTATCGGTGGCCCATGAGCAGTTCTTC
NA	NA	TRBV4-3	TRBJ2-7	CASSQEAYSLYEQYF	TGCGCCAGCAGCCAAGAAGCGTACAGTCTCTACGAGCAGTACTTC
NA	NA	TRBV7-8	TRBJ1-4	CASSLYGGRNEKLFF	TGTGCCAGCAGCTTATATGGGGGGAGGAATGAAAAACTGTTTTTT
NA	NA	TRBV5-5	TRBJ2-7	CASSPHRDEQYF	TGTGCCAGCAGCCCCCACAGGGACGAGCAGTACTTC
TRBD2	few	TRBV7-2	TRBJ2-5	CASSLEWGWSDSGAQETQYF	TGTGCCAGCAGCTTAGAATGGGGTTGGAGCGATAGCGGGGCCCAAGAGACCCAGTACTTC
NA	NA	TRBV2	TRBJ2-3	CACREVTDTQYF	TGTGCCTGCAGGGAGGTGACAGATACGCAGTATTTT
TRBD1	NA	TRBV10-3	TRBJ2-6	CAISESGQVWNGASGANVLTF	TGTGCCATCAGTGAGTCGGGACAGGTGTGGAACGGGGCCTCTGGGGCCAACGTCCTGACTTTC
NA	NA	TRBV12-3/TRBV12-4	TRBJ1-2	CASRRFERANYGYTF	TGTGCCAGCAGGCGGTTTGAGCGGGCAAACTATGGCTACACCTTC
NA	NA	TRBV7-8	TRBJ1-5	CASSATRDQPQHF	TGTGCCAGCAGCGCGACACGCGACCAGCCCCAGCATTTT
TRBD1	NA	TRBV7-2	TRBJ2-1	CASSVSGQGTGNEQFF	TGTGCCAGCAGCGTATCAGGACAGGGAACGGGCAATGAGCAGTTCTTC
NA	NA	TRBV5-1	TRBJ2-7	CASSLWAGKGRSYEQYF	TGCGCCAGCAGCTTGTGGGCAGGGAAGGGTCGCTCCTACGAGCAGTACTTC
NA	NA	TRBV9	TRBJ2-5	CASSVRPVGETQYF	TGTGCCAGCAGCGTAAGGCCCGTGGGAGAGACCCAGTACTTC
TRBD1	NA	TRBV7-8	TRBJ2-3	CASSPGQGALIGTDTQYF	TGTGCCAGCAGCCCAGGACAGGGGGCGTTAATTGGCACAGATACGCAGTATTTT
TRBD1	NA	TRBV12-3/TRBV12-4	TRBJ2-3	CASSLSGTDRTDTQYF	TGTGCCAGCAGTTTATCCGGGACAGATCGCACAGATACGCAGTATTTT
TRBD1	few	TRBV5-1	TRBJ2-2	CASRWDRVNTGELFF	TGCGCCAGCAGATGGGACAGGGTCAACACCGGGGAGCTGTTTTTT
TRBD1	NA	TRBV7-9	TRBJ1-1	CASSLITGGFEAFF	TGTGCCAGCAGCTTAATAACAGGGGGCTTTGAAGCTTTCTTT
NA	NA	TRBV7-9	TRBJ1-1	CASSLGPGALNTEAFF	TGTGCCAGCAGCTTGGGTCCCGGGGCGTTGAACACTGAAGCTTTCTTT
NA	NA	TRBV6-5	TRBJ2-7	CASHTDYEQYF	TGTGCCAGCCACACAGATTACGAGCAGTACTTC
NA	many	TRBV7-2	TRBJ1-5	CASSFSPGSNQPQHF	TGTGCCAGCAGCTTTTCACCCGGTAGCAATCAGCCCCAGCATTTT
NA	once	TRBV27	TRBJ2-5	CASSPRSSGETQYF	TGTGCCAGCAGTCCGAGGTCATCGGGGGAGACCCAGTACTTC
NA	NA	TRBV28	TRBJ1-2	CASSGAGRTYGYTF	TGTGCCAGCAGTGGGGCAGGGCGTACCTATGGCTACACCTTC
TRBD2	few	TRBV5-1	TRBJ2-3	CASSSDGGNTQYF	TGCGCCAGCAGCTCCGACGGGGGGAATACGCAGTATTTT
NA	NA	TRBV6-5	TRBJ2-5	CASSPQGQETQYF	TGTGCCAGCAGCCCCCAGGGACAAGAGACCCAGTACTTC
TRBD1	NA	TRBV12-3/TRBV12-4	TRBJ1-2	CASRKGTGLGYTF	TGTGCCAGCAGGAAGGGGACAGGTCTTGGCTACACCTTC
TRBD1	NA	TRBV14	TRBJ2-4	CASSQHTGTGEVNIQYF	TGTGCCAGCAGCCAACACACCGGGACAGGGGAAGTGAACATTCAGTACTTC
NA	NA	TRBV29-1	TRBJ2-1	CSVEDSGYEQFF	TGCAGCGTTGAAGATTCAGGATATGAGCAGTTCTTC
NA	NA	TRBV7-8	TRBJ2-5	CASERGSLRANEQYF	TGTGCCAGCGAAAGGGGATCGCTTCGGGCCAATGAGCAGTACTTC
TRBD1	NA	TRBV28	TRBJ2-5	CASSFLRGQETQYF	TGTGCCAGCAGTTTTCTAAGGGGGCAGGAGACCCAGTACTTC
TRBD1	few	TRBV29-1	TRBJ2-4	CSVDRTGGVGNIQYF	TGCAGCGTTGATAGGACAGGGGGCGTTGGGAACATTCAGTACTTC